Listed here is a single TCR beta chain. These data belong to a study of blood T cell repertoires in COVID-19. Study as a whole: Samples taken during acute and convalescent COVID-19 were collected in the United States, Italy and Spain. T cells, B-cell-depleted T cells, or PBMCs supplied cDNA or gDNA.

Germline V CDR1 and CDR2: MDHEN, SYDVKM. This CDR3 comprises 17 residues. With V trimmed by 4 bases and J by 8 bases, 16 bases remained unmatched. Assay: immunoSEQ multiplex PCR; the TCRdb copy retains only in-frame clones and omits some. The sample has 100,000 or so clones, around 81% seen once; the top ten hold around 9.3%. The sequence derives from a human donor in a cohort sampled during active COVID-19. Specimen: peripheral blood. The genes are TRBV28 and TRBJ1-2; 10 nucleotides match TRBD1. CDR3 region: CASSYEQGQGLIRGYTF. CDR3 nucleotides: TGTGCCAGCAGTTACGAGCAGGGACAGGGGTTAATTCGGGGCTACACCTTC.